The 22 T cell receptor beta chains presented below share a single source sample, sequenced in a study of blood T cell repertoires in COVID-19. TCRdb's copy holds only in-frame clones and misses some; the assay was immunoSEQ multiplex PCR. Among a few hundred thousand clones listed, under 85% were seen once. Sequenced input: PBMCs or T cells enriched from blood (not recorded which). The receptors were gathered from a woman aged 50 to 60 who had recovered from COVID-19.

This clone showed up many times. The chain employs TRBV24-1 and TRBJ2-2; D may be TRBD2 (5 bases). The CDR3 is 16 amino acids. CDR1 is KGHDR and CDR2 is SFDVKD in the germline V gene. Trimming stripped 4 bases from V and 1 base from J, with 12 bases between. Here the CDR3 reads CATSDTLGLNTGELFF. The CDR3 DNA reads as TGTGCCACCAGTGACACCCTCGGACTGAACACCGGGGAGCTGTTTTTT.

As to this clone: Other DNA sequences of this sample code for an identical CDR3. V and J are TRBV7-9 and TRBJ1-2; maybe TRBD1 (6 bases). V lost 3 bases and J 5 bases, leaving 10 bases between the germline ends. The CDR3 is 13 amino acids. In germline, CDR1 is SEHNR, CDR2 FQNEAQ (reference sequence). This CDR3 reads CASSLPGVYGYTF. CDR3 sequence (DNA): TGTGCCAGCAGCTTGCCAGGGGTTTATGGCTACACCTTC.

The J gene is TRBJ2-3, the V gene TRBV6-1, with D possibly being TRBD2 (6 bases). There are 14 residues in the CDR3. V lost 3 bases to trimming and J lost 2 bases, with 9 bases between them. The V gene's germline CDR1 is MNHNS and CDR2 SASEGT. For the CDR3, the DNA is TGTGCCAGCAGTGATTTAGCGGCCACAGATACGCAGTATTTT. Its protein is CASSDLAATDTQYF.

This clone showed up just a few times. The chain couples TRBV20-1 to TRBJ2-3, with D possibly matching TRBD1 (7 bases). The CDR3 is 15 residues long. Germline V gene sequence: CDR1 DFQATT, CDR2 SNEGSKA (reference sequence). Trimming stripped 3 bases from V and 7 bases from J, with 20 bases between. CDR3: CSASFWQGGRNTQYF. The CDR3 region has the DNA TGCAGTGCTAGTTTTTGGCAGGGGGGTCGGAATACGCAGTATTTT.

The chain is built from TRBV30 and TRBJ1-2; D not resolved. Germline-derived CDR1 and CDR2 are GTSNPN and SVGIG (reference sequence). V lost 4 bases to trimming and J lost 1 base, with 10 bases between them. The CDR3 totals 13 residues. CDR3 DNA: TGTGCCTGGAACTTACAGAATAACTATGGCTACACCTTC. This encodes CAWNLQNNYGYTF.

This chain joins TRBV11-3 and TRBJ2-2, with D perhaps TRBD2 (6 bases). V was cut by 5 bases and J by 6 bases, with 10 bases left in between. CDR1 is SGHNT, CDR2 YENEEA, per germline. The CDR3 is made up of 13 amino acids. This CDR3 is CASSNGGSGELFF. CDR3 DNA sequence: TGTGCCAGCAGCAATGGGGGGTCCGGGGAGCTGTTTTTT. Using reference TRBV11-3 and TRBJ2-2 for the parts outside the CDR3, the full variable domain is EAGVVQSPRYKIIEKKQPVAFWCNPISGHNTLYWYLQNLGQGPELLIRYENEEAVDDSQLPKDRFSAERLKGVDSTLKIQPAELGDSAVYLCASSNGGSGELFFGEGSRLTVL.

This chain connects TRBV5-1 to TRBJ2-1, with D possibly matching TRBD2 (7 bases). Trimming left V 4 bases short and J 2 bases short, with 13 bases between. The germline gives CDR1 SGHRS, CDR2 YFSETQ. There are 15 residues in the CDR3. CDR3 sequence: CASSIGGVTYNEQFF. CDR3 nucleotides: TGCGCCAGCAGCATAGGGGGGGTGACCTACAATGAGCAGTTCTTC.

The chain uses TRBV6-6 and TRBJ1-1, with D tentatively TRBD1 (6 bases). The CDR3 totals 14 residues. CDR1 is MNHNY, CDR2 SVGAGI, per germline (reference sequence). Trimming removed 5 bases at V and 3 bases at J, with 13 bases between. The CDR3 bases are TGTGCCAGCAGTGCAGGGGAAATGGACACTGAAGCTTTCTTT. As protein: CASSAGEMDTEAFF.

A few counts support this clone. This sequence joins TRBV30 and TRBJ1-5; TRBD1 matches at 10 bases. With V trimmed by 7 bases and J by 6 bases, 6 bases remained unmatched. Germline-derived CDR1 and CDR2 are GTSNPN and SVGIG (reference sequence). The CDR3 consists of 13 residues. CDR3 nucleotide sequence: TGTGCCTTCCGGGACAGGGGTGTTCAGCCCCAGCATTTT. It translates to CAFRDRGVQPQHF. The full variable domain, completed using reference TRBV30 and TRBJ1-5, is SQTIHQWPATLVQPVGSPLSLECTVEGTSNPNLYWYRQAAGRGLQLLFYSVGIGQISSEVPQNLSASRPQDRQFILSSKKLLLSDSGFYLCAFRDRGVQPQHFGDGTRLSIL.

The gene calls are TRBV7-6 and TRBJ1-2, with D possibly matching TRBD1 (5 bases). Trimming left V 4 bases short and J 2 bases short, with 11 bases between. CDR1 is SGHVS, CDR2 FNYEAQ, per germline. The CDR3 covers 14 residues. CDR3: CASSSVAGNYGYTF. CDR3 nucleotide sequence: TGTGCCAGCAGCTCAGTGGCAGGGAACTATGGCTACACCTTC. The full variable domain, with the rest looked up from reference TRBV7-6 and TRBJ1-2, is GAGVSQSPRYKVTKRGQDVALRCDPISGHVSLYWYRQALGQGPEFLTYFNYEAQQDKSGLPNDRFSAERPEGSISTLTIQRTEQRDSAMYRCASSSVAGNYGYTFGSGTRLTVV.

This sequence joins TRBV19 and TRBJ1-1, with D unresolved. CDR1 and CDR2 from the germline V gene are LNHDA and SQIVND (reference sequence). The CDR3 extends over 15 amino acids. Trimming removed 4 bases at V and 5 bases at J, with 17 bases between. This chain's CDR3 is CASSTSPGGRTEAFF. Written as DNA, the CDR3 is TGTGCCAGTAGTACCTCCCCGGGTGGAAGGACTGAAGCTTTCTTT.

The chain links TRBV4-2 to TRBJ1-1; D gene ambiguous. Trimming shortened V by 0 bases and J by 6 bases, and 14 bases separated the two germline ends. CDR1 and CDR2 from the germline V gene are LGHNA and YNFKEQ. The CDR3 extends over 15 amino acids. CDR3 DNA sequence: TGTGCCAGCAGCCAAGATCAGGCCCGCGGGGCTGAAGCTTTCTTT. Protein sequence: CASSQDQARGAEAFF.

The chain joins TRBV6-2 or TRBV6-3 to TRBJ2-5; 12 positions match TRBD2. The CDR3 covers 15 residues. In germline, CDR1 is MNHEY, CDR2 SVGEGT. Trimming removed 5 bases from V and 1 base from J; junction bases left unmatched: 2. Here the CDR3 DNA reads TGTGCCAGCAGTCGGACTAGCGGGACCCAAGAGACCCAGTACTTC. It specifies CASSRTSGTQETQYF.

DNA of the CDR3: TGTGCCAGCAGGGACAGGGGGGAAGATACGCAGTATTTT. It codes for CASRDRGEDTQYF. V and J are TRBV11-3 and TRBJ2-3, with TRBD1 matching over 10 bases. Germline V gene data show CDR1 as SGHNT and CDR2 as YENEEA. The V gene end was trimmed by 6 bases and the J gene end by 5 bases; junction bases not matched to a gene: 2. CDR3 length: 13 amino acids.

CDR3 in DNA: TGTGCCAGCAGCCGGGGAGGACCCTACGAGCAGTACTTC. This gives the protein CASSRGGPYEQYF. The chain is built from TRBV6-5 and TRBJ2-7; tentatively, D is TRBD2 (6 bases). CDR3 length equals 13 residues. V lost 6 bases, J lost 2 bases, and 11 bases lay in between. In germline, CDR1 is MNHEY, CDR2 SVGAGI.

The V and J genes are TRBV20-1 and TRBJ1-5, with D perhaps TRBD1 (6 bases). There are 14 residues in the CDR3. The germline CDR1 and CDR2 sequences are DFQATT and SNEGSKA (reference sequence). Trimming cost V 3 bases and J 3 bases, with 12 bases left between them. In DNA, the CDR3 is TGCAGTGCTAGTCGGTCAGGGGCCAATCAGCCCCAGCATTTT. Amino acid sequence: CSASRSGANQPQHF.

The J gene is TRBJ1-1, the V gene TRBV5-8, with D possibly being TRBD1 (6 bases). The CDR3 totals 16 residues. Deletions cut 3 bases from V and 2 bases from J, with 17 bases between. The germline V gene encodes CDR1 SGHTS and CDR2 YDEGEE. CDR3 region: CASSSYEQTGNTEAFF. In DNA form, the CDR3 reads TGTGCCAGCAGCTCGTACGAACAGACAGGTAACACTGAAGCTTTCTTT.

J is TRBJ1-1 and V is TRBV18, with D perhaps TRBD1 (6 bases). V was cut by 2 bases and J by 5 bases, with 18 bases left in between. Germline V CDR1 and CDR2: KGHSH, LQKENI. The CDR3 has 16 residues. The CDR3: CASSPRYREGDTEAFF. CDR3 nucleotide sequence: TGTGCCAGCTCACCAAGGTACAGGGAGGGGGATACTGAAGCTTTCTTT. Together with reference TRBV18 and TRBJ1-1, the CDR3 gives the full variable domain: NAGVMQNPRHLVRRRGQEARLRCSPMKGHSHVYWYRQLPEEGLKFMVYLQKENIIDESGMPKERFSAEFPKEGPSILRIQQVVRGDSAAYFCASSPRYREGDTEAFFGQGTRLTVV.

This rearrangement joins TRBV6-5 to TRBJ2-7; 7 bases line up with TRBD2. V dropped 7 bases and J dropped 2; count of bases not matched to a gene: 5. The length of the CDR3 is 13 residues. Germline CDR1 MNHEY, CDR2 SVGAGI. The CDR3 DNA sequence: TGTGCCAGCACGGGGGGTCGGCCCTACGAGCAGTACTTC. Its protein is CASTGGRPYEQYF.

The chain joins TRBV6-5 to TRBJ1-5; 7 positions agree with TRBD1. Germline V lookup: CDR1 MNHEY, CDR2 SVGAGI. The V gene end was trimmed by 7 bases and the J gene end by 6 bases; junction bases not matched to a gene: 12. The CDR3 has 15 amino acids. In DNA form, the CDR3 reads TGTGCCAGCACCGAGGACAGGACACAGGGTCAGCCCCAGCATTTT. It encodes CASTEDRTQGQPQHF.

Only one count was recorded for this clone. The chain employs TRBV6-2 or TRBV6-3 and TRBJ2-7, with 7 bases identical to TRBD2. Germline V CDR1 and CDR2: MNHEY, SVGEGT. The CDR3 extends over 17 amino acids. J lost 1 base, V lost 2 bases, and 11 bases had no gene match. The CDR3 coding sequence is TGTGCCAGCAGTTACGTTCTAGCGGCCAACCCTTCCTACGAGCAGTACTTC. Translation: CASSYVLAANPSYEQYF.

This clone was recorded many times. The chain has TRBV19 and TRBJ1-5; 8 bases are shared with TRBD1. The germline gives CDR1 LNHDA, CDR2 SQIVND (reference sequence). With V trimmed by 3 bases and J by 1 base, 2 bases remained unmatched. CDR3 size: 15 residues. This chain's CDR3 is CASSIGQGSNQPQHF. CDR3 nucleotides: TGTGCCAGTAGTATCGGACAGGGAAGCAATCAGCCCCAGCATTTT.